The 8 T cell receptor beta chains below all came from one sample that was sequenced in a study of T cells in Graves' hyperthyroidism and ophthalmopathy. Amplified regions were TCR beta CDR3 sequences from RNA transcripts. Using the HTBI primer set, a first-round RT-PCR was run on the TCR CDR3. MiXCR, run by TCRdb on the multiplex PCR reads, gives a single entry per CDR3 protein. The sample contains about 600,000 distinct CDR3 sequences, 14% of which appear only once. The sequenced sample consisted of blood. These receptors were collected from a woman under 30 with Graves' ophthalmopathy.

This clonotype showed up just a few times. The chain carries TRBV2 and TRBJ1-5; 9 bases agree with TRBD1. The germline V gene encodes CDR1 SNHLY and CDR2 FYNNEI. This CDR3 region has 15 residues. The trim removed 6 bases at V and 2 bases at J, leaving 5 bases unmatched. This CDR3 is CASRARQGGNQPQHF. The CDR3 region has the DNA TGTGCCAGCAGGGCCCGACAGGGGGGCAATCAGCCCCAGCATTTT.

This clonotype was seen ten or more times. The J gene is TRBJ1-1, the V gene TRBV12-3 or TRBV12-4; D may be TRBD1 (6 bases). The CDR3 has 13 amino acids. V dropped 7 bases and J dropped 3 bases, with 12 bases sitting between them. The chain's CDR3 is CASTRGGDTEAFF. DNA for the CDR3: TGTGCCAGCACCAGAGGGGGTGACACTGAAGCTTTCTTT.

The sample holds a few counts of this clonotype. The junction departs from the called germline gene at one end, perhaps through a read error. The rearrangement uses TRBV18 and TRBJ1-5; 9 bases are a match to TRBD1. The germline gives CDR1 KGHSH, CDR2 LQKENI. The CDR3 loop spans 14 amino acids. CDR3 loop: CASSPQGANQPQHF. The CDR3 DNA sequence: TGTGCCAGCTCCCCACAGGGGGCGAATCAGCCCCAGCATTTT.

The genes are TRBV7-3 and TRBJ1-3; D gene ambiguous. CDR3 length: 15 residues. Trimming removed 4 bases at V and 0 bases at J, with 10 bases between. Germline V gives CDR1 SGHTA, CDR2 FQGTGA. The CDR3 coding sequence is TGTGCCAGCAGCTCCCAGGCGACCTCTGGAAACACCATATATTTT. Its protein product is CASSSQATSGNTIYF.

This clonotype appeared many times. CDR3 loop: CAWSPGPDTQYF. The CDR3 coding sequence is TGTGCCTGGTCTCCGGGACCAGATACGCAGTATTTT. This chain links TRBV30 with TRBJ2-3, with D perhaps matching TRBD1 or TRBD2 (5 bases each). Trimming cost V 5 bases and J 4 bases, with 10 bases left between them. The CDR3 has 12 residues. CDR1 is GTSNPN and CDR2 is SVGIG in the germline V gene (reference sequence).

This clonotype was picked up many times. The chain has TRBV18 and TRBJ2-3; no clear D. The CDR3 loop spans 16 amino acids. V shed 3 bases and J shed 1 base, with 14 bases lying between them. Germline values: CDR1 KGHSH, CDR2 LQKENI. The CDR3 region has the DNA TGTGCCAGCTCACCTCTGGTACTCAGCGGCACAGATACGCAGTATTTT. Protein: CASSPLVLSGTDTQYF.

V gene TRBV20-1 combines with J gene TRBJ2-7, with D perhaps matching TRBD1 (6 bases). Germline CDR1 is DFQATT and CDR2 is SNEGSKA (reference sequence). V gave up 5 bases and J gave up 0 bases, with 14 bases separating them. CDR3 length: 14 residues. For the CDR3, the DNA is TGCAGTGCTCAGGACAGATCAAGCTCCTACGAGCAGTACTTC. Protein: CSAQDRSSSYEQYF.

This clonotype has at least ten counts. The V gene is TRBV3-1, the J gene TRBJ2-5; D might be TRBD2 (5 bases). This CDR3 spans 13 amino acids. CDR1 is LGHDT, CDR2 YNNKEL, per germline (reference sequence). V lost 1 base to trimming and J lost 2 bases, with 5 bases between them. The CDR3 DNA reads TGTGCCAGCAGCCAAGCGGGGCAAGAGACCCAGTACTTC. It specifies CASSQAGQETQYF.